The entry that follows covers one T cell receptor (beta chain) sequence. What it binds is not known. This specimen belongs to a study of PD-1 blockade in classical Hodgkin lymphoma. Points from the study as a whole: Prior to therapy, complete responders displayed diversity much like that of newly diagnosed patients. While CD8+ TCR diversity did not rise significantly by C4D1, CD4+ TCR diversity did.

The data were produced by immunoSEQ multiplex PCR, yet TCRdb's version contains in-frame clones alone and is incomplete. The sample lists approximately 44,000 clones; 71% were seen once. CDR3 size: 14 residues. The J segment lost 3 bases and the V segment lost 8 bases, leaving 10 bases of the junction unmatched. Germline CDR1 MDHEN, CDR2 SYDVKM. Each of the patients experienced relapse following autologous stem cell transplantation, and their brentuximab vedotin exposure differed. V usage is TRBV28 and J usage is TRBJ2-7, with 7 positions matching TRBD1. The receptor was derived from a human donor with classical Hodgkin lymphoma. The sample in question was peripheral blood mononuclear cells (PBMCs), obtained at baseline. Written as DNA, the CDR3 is TGTGCCAGCGATAGGACAGGCCGAAACTACGAGCAGTACTTC. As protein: CASDRTGRNYEQYF.